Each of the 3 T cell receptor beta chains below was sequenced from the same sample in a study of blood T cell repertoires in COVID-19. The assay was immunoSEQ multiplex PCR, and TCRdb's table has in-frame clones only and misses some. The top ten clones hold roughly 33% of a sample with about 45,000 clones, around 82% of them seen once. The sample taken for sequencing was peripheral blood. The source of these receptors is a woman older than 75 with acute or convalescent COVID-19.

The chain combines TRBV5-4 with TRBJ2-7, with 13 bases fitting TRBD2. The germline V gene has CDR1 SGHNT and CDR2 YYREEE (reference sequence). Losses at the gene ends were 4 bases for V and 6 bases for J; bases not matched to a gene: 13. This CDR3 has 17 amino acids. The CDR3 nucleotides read TGTGCCAGCAGCGGCTCGACTAGCGGGAGGCTCGGAGGCGAGCAGTACTTC. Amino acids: CASSGSTSGRLGGEQYF.

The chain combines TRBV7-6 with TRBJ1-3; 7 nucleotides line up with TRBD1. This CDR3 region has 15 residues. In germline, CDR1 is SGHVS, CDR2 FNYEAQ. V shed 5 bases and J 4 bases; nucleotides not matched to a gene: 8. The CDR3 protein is CASSPQTGSGNTIYF. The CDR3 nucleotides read TGTGCCAGCAGCCCACAGACAGGGTCCGGAAACACCATATATTTT.

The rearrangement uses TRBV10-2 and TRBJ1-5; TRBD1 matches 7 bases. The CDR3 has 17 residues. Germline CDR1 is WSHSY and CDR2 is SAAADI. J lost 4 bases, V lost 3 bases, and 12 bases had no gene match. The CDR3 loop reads CASSDSVMTGLNQPQHF. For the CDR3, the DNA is TGCGCCAGCAGTGATTCTGTTATGACAGGGCTAAATCAGCCCCAGCATTTT.